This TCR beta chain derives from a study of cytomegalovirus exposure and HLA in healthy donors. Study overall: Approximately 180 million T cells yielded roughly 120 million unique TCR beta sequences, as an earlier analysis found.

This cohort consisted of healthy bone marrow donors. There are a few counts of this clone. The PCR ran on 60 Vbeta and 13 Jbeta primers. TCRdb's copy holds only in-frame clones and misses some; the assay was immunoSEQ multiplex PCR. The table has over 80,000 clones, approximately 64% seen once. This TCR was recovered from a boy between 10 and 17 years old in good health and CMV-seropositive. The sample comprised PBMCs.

CDR3 in DNA: TGCGCCAGCAGCCAATATCAGGGGCTGAACACTGAAGCTTTCTTT. Protein product: CASSQYQGLNTEAFF. The chain carries TRBV4-3 and TRBJ1-1; D might be TRBD1 (6 bases). The V end lost 2 bases, the J end lost 0 bases, and 10 bases lay between the germline ends. The CDR3 is 15 amino acids. CDR1 is LGHNA and CDR2 is YSLEER in the germline V gene.